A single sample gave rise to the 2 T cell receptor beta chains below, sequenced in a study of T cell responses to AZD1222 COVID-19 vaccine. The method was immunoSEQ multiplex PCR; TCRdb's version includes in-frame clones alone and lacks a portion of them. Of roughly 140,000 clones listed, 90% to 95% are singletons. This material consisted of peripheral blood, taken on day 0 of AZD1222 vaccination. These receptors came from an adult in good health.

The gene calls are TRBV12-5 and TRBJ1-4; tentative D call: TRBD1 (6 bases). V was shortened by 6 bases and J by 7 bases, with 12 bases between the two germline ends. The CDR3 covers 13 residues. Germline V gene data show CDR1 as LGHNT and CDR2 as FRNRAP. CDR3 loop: CASGPGTPEKLFF. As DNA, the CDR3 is TGTGCTAGTGGACCCGGGACACCTGAAAAACTGTTTTTT. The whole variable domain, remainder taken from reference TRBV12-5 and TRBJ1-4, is DARVTQTPRHKVTEMGQEVTMRCQPILGHNTVFWYRQTMMQGLELLAYFRNRAPLDDSGMPKDRFSAEMPDATLATLKIQPSEPRDSAVYFCASGPGTPEKLFFGSGTQLSVL.

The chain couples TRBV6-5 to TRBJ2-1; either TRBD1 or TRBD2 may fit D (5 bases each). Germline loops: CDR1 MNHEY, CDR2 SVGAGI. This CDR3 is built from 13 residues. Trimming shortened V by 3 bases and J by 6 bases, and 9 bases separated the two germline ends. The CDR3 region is CASSYVGPNEQFF. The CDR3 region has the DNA TGTGCCAGCAGTTATGTGGGACCCAATGAGCAGTTCTTC.